This T cell receptor beta chain stems from a study of cytomegalovirus exposure and HLA in healthy donors listed by TCRdb under 2017. In the study overall: An earlier analysis of under 600 of the donors reported about 250 Gb of sequence data and more than 90 million unique TCR beta sequences from about 200 million T cells. A handful of DR-DQ haplotypes were handled as single units for association and clustering because linkage in the cohort was strong. In a later genetic analysis, genome-wide SNP genotypes for about 60% of the 666 donors were used, and that subset was treated as a discovery cohort. In an earlier analysis of more than 550 of the donors, high-throughput TCR beta sequencing was used to judge whether each TCR beta V gene segment behaved as functional or pseudogenic. Every repertoire in the discovery cohort had been generated on one and the same sequencing platform. Rather than drawing on any new phenotypic data, the later analysis identified candidate immune exposures from TCR beta sequences and the way those sequences occurred across donors. The number of donors typed differed by locus, with 629-630 for A, B, C, DRB1 and DQB1, 522 for DQA1, about 610 for DPA1, and 400 to 490 for DPB1. The study used immunosequencing to profile the T cell repertoires of 670 or so subjects and linked those repertoires to cytomegalovirus serostatus. Along with the approximately 650-subject first cohort, a separate validation cohort of around 110 different subjects was used. The genetic ancestry cluster associated with self-reported Caucasian donors included 81% of the roughly 410 genotyped donors. An early release that covered around 590 HLA-typed donors contained approximately 300 gigabases of sequencing data and 85 million to 100 million unique TCR sequences. A later analysis re-analyzed previously published TCR beta repertoires from 650 to 800 donors and added high-resolution HLA genotyping to study TCR occurrence patterns. Among roughly 370 genotyped donors of the cohort, an average of approximately 240,000 unique TCR beta nucleotide sequences were sequenced per donor, roughly 18% of them non-productive. HLA typing covered class I and class II loci at four-digit resolution. Donor age, sex, ethnicity and CMV serostatus were collected together with the repertoire data. The study was designed to test whether signatures of past pathogen exposure could be identified by cataloging public T cell receptors. The study combined high-throughput TCR immunosequencing, statistical association of individual TCRs with disease status, and machine learning to predict cytomegalovirus infection status.

This clone has just one count. The antigen it recognizes is unknown. One base away there is no much larger clone; base qualities are not given. Library preparation was by the immunoSEQ multiplex PCR assay. For the multiplex PCR, a mixture combining 60 forward primers for TCR Vbeta segments and 13 reverse primers for TCR Jbeta segments was used. The CDR3 region of rearranged TCR beta genes was amplified from genomic DNA by a multiplex PCR assay. On the Illumina HiSeq System, the amplified TCR beta libraries were sequenced as 87-base-pair reads. On the authors' methods: Across the roughly 670 repertoires, a later analysis counted approximately 75 million unique TCR beta chains, around 10 million of which were shared by at least two donors. Raw reads were error-corrected and collapsed into unique sequences with a nearest-neighbor algorithm that merged closely related sequences to remove PCR and sequencing errors. To assign V, D and J gene segments, CDR3 sequences were aligned to IMGT reference sequences. For a sequence to be retained, a match of at least six nucleotides was required to both a V gene segment and a J gene segment. Rearrangements were classified as productive when the CDR3 lacked stop codons and remained in frame with V and J, and all other rearrangements were classified as non-productive. Following IMGT convention, CDR3 was defined as the stretch from the second conserved V-encoded cysteine to the conserved J-encoded phenylalanine. The earlier analysis of a few hundred of the donors excluded any sequence lacking an unambiguous match to a single V gene segment. In an earlier analysis of several hundred of the donors, a V segment was called functional when productive rearrangements were above 56.7%, and segregating when the standard deviation between donors exceeded 5%. A statistical classification framework was developed to diagnose cytomegalovirus status using the catalog of TCR beta chain sequences. In a later analysis, TCR nucleotide sequences were compared against IMGT/GENE-DB human TR gene sequences so that V and J genes could be assigned. The TCRdist pipeline was used in a later analysis to assign CDR3 sequences and most-parsimonious VDJ recombination scenarios. In a later analysis, each TCR beta chain was defined by its CDR3 amino acid sequence together with its V-gene family, and reads without a unique V-gene family were excluded. A later analysis removed 600 or so highly shared, low-generation-probability nucleotide sequences to deal with suspected cross-contamination and a sequencing artifact. In a later analysis, a clonal expansion index for each public chain was calculated from normalized within-repertoire ranks of inferred template counts. In a later analysis, generation probabilities were computed using a VDJ recombination model fitted to out-of-frame rearrangements, and the results were checked against IGoR. In a later analysis, TCR-TCR, TCR-HLA and TCR-CMV co-occurrence was scored with hypergeometric tests, and a repertoire-size bias correction was applied to TCR pairs. In a later analysis, false discovery rates were estimated by permuting HLA or CMV assignments 20 times. In a later analysis, co-occurring TCRs were grouped using DBSCAN, with TCRdist sequence similarity added in when clustering inside HLA-allele-positive subsets. For co-occurrence clustering, repertoires with fewer than 30,000 or more than 120,000 public chains were excluded, along with five repertoires with anomalous nucleotide sharing. TCRdb's version of the immuneACCESS table is confined to in-frame rearrangements and falls short of the full clone set. An unresolved V gene accounts for under half of the shortfall where checked; the remainder is of unknown origin. V and J calls and clone size are copied from that table; D and trimming were computed from the DNA. This sample holds roughly 150,000 clones; 82% were observed only once. Of the sample, approximately 1.5% falls within the top ten clones.

The cohort was made up of approximately 670 healthy bone marrow donors. At the time of sampling, all cohort members were nominally healthy, though unrecorded immune exposures were likely present. The donor tested CMV seropositive and was one of the 289 seropositive cohort members. Every donor gave a peripheral blood sample, and the peripheral blood mononuclear cells from that sample were used for TCR beta sequencing. Genomic DNA was extracted from the blood cell samples with the Qiagen DNeasy Blood Extraction Kit. Overall study outcomes, separate from this receptor: Immune exposure information for the cohort was limited to CMV serostatus. In both the original and validation cohorts, the classifier was reported to diagnose cytomegalovirus status with high specificity and sensitivity. Compared with equally common non-associated chains, HLA-associated TCR beta chains in a later analysis were more clonally expanded and had lower generation probabilities. A further reported finding was that TCR beta sequences accurately predicted the HLA-A and HLA-B alleles for most subjects in the first cohort. The study listed 170 or so TCR beta chains as associated with cytomegalovirus. A later analysis associated 16,951 TCR beta sequences with specific HLA alleles at a false discovery rate of 0.05. In a later analysis, TCR association rates were found to vary across HLA loci, with the most associated TCRs seen for DRB1 alleles and the fewest for HLA-C alleles. A later genetic analysis associated a missense DCLRE1C variant with V-gene and J-gene trimming of TCR beta chains, and an independent cohort replicated the association. A later analysis reported that several top co-occurrence clusters appeared linked to parvovirus B19, influenza, CMV and Epstein-Barr virus. In vitro tests confirmed that a few of the cytomegalovirus-associated TCR beta chains recognize cytomegalovirus antigens. This cohort had only TCR beta chains sequenced, and the lack of alpha or paired-chain data limited which features could be detected. A later genetic analysis reported fewer N-insertions in productive TCRs among donors in an Asian-associated ancestry cluster than the roughly 620-donor mean. The presence/absence analyses assumed that sequencing depth was roughly uniform across donors, and that assumption may not be true. Most TCR sequences were observed very rarely across donors, whereas some public TCRs were present in many individuals. Broadly in line with IMGT annotations, most TCR beta V segments showed up in productive rearrangements about 87% or about 30% of the time in an earlier analysis of approximately 600 of the donors. Linkage disequilibrium might explain the correlated functional status among segregating V segments, but an unknown experimental factor could not be excluded. A cluster of highly shared sequence variants was judged likely to be a technical artifact of the sequencing pipeline. The authors suggested that the approach could potentially be extended to other disease states and immunological phenotypes. Over 15 rarely observed V segments, including chromosome 9 orphons, were excluded from the earlier analysis of several hundred of the donors because counts were too low. According to a later analysis, most CMV-associated TCR beta chains appeared to be HLA-restricted, and the HLA associations seemed to be driven largely by CMV exposure. Strong co-occurrence of HLA alleles, especially DR and DQ, made assigning TCR associations to individual alleles difficult. HLA typing was unavailable for some donors at each locus, so association tests used only the typed subset.

This clonotype was obtained from a girl aged 10 to 17 in good health and CMV-seropositive. The material sequenced was PBMCs.

This receptor carries the CDR3 CASSLAGGANVLTF. The DNA sequence is given as TGTGCCAGCAGCTTGGCCGGTGGGGCCAACGTCCTGACTTTC. The sequence is built from TRBV5-6 and TRBJ2-6, with the D gene not clear enough to name. CDR1 SGHDT and CDR2 YYEEEE were looked up in the germline V gene. Counted from cysteine to phenylalanine, this CDR3 has 14 amino acids. The retained sequence is limited to the CDR3, 42 bases, with the frame set at the first base. V is reduced by 0 bases and J by 3 bases, leaving a spacing of 4 bases between them.